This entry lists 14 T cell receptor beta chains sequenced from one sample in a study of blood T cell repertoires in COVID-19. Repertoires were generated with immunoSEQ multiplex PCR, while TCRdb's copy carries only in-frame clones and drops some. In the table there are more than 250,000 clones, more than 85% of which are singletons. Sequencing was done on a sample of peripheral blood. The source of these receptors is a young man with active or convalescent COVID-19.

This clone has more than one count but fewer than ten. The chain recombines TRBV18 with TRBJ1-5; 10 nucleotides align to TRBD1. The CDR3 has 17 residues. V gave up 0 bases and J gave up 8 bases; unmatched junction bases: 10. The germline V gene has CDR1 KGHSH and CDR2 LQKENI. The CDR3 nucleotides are TGTGCCAGCTCACCACCGGGGTACGGGACAGGGGCCAAGCCCCAGCATTTT. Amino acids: CASSPPGYGTGAKPQHF.

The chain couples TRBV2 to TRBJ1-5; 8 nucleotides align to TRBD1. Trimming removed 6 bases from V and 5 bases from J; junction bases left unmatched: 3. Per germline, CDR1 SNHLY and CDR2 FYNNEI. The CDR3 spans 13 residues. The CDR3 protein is CASSGQGDQPQHF. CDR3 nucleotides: TGTGCCAGCAGCGGACAGGGCGATCAGCCCCAGCATTTT.

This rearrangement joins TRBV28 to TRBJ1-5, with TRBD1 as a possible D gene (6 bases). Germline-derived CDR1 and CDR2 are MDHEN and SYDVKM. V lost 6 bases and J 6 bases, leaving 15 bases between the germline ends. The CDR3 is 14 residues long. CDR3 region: CASSLQGAGQPQHF. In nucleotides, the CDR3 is TGTGCCAGCAGCCTACAGGGCGCTGGTCAGCCCCAGCATTTT.

This CDR3 reads CASSLVGGAKNIQYF. The CDR3 coding sequence is TGTGCCAGCAGTTTAGTTGGCGGGGCCAAAAACATTCAGTACTTC. The rearrangement links TRBV27 to TRBJ2-4; TRBD2 is a possible D gene (5 bases). Trimming took off 2 bases at V and 1 base at J, with 9 bases between the two ends. Germline assignment: CDR1 MNHEY and CDR2 SMNVEV (reference sequence). This CDR3 comprises 15 residues.

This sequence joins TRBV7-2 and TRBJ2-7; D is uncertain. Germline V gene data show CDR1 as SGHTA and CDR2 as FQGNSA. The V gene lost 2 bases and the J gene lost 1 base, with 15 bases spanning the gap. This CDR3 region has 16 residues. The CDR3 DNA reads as TGTGCCAGCAGCTTAATGTGGGTAGCTGCTTCCTACGAGCAGTACTTC. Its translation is CASSLMWVAASYEQYF.

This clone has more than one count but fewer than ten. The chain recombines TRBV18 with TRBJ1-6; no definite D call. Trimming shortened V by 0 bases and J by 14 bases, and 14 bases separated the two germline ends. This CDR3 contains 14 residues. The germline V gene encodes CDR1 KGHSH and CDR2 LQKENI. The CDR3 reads CASSPPRENLSLHF. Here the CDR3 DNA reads TGTGCCAGCTCACCACCGCGAGAAAATTTGTCCCTCCACTTT.

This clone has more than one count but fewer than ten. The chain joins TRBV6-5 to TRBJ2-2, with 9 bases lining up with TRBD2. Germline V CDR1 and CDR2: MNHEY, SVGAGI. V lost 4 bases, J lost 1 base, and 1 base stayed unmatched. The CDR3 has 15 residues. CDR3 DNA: TGTGCCAGCAGTTCGCGGGAGGGGAACACCGGGGAGCTGTTTTTT. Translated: CASSSREGNTGELFF.

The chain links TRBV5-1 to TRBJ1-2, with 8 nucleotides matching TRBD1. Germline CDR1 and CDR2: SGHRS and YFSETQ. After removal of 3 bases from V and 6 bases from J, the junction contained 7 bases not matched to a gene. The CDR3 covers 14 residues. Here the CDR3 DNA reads TGCGCCAGCAGCTCGCAACAGGGGGAGGATGGCTACACCTTC. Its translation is CASSSQQGEDGYTF.

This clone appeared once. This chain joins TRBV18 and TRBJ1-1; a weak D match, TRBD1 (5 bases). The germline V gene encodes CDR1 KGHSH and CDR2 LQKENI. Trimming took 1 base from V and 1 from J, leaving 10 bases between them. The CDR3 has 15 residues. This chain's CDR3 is CASSPLVGQNTEAFF. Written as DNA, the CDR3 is TGTGCCAGCTCACCACTGGTAGGACAGAACACTGAAGCTTTCTTT.

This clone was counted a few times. In DNA, the CDR3 is TGTGCCATCAAGGGACAGGATTATTCACCCCTCCACTTT. Translation: CAIKGQDYSPLHF. The chain joins TRBV10-3 to TRBJ1-6; 8 nucleotides match TRBD1. The CDR3 is 13 amino acids. Trimming at V came to 7 bases and at J to 8 bases, leaving 4 bases not matched to a gene. Germline CDR1 ENHRY, CDR2 SYGVKD.

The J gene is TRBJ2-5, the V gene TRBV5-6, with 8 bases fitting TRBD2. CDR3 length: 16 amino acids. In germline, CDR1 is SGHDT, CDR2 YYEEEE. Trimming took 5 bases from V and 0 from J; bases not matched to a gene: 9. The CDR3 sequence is CASSLTSGMYQETQYF. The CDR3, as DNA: TGTGCCAGCAGTCTTACTAGCGGCATGTACCAAGAGACCCAGTACTTC.

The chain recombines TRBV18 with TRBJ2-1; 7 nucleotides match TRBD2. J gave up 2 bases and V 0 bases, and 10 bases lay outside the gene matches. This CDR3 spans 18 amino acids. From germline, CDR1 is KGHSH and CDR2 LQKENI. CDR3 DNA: TGTGCCAGCTCACCACCGTCCCCCGGCGGGGGAGCCTACAATGAGCAGTTCTTC. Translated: CASSPPSPGGGAYNEQFF.

Here the CDR3 reads CASSLGGTDRYEQYF. In nucleotides, the CDR3 is TGCGCCAGCAGCTTGGGTGGGACAGACCGATACGAGCAGTACTTC. The chain combines TRBV5-1 with TRBJ2-7, with TRBD1 matching 7 bases. The CDR3 is 15 residues long. V was pared by 0 bases and J by 4 bases, with 7 bases of the junction left unmatched. Germline CDR1 and CDR2: SGHRS and YFSETQ.

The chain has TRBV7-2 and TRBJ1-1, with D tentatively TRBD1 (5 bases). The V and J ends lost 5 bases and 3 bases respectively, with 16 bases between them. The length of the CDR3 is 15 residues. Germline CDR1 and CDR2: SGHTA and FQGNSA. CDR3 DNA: TGTGCCAGCAGCCCAGCTACGACAGTTTACACTGAAGCTTTCTTT. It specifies CASSPATTVYTEAFF.